Sequencing of this T cell receptor beta chain was carried out in a study of T cells in Graves' hyperthyroidism and ophthalmopathy. Authors of the study amplified TCR beta CDR3 regions from RNA transcripts. In the first-round RT-PCR of the TCR CDR3, the HTBI primer set was used. TCRdb redid the calling of the multiplex PCR reads with MiXCR, one entry per CDR3 protein. The sample lists 500,000 or so distinct CDR3 sequences; about 16% were seen once. Exclusion criteria comprised uncontrolled infection, other autoimmune disease, pregnancy or lactation. The germline gives CDR1 SGHDT, CDR2 YYEEEE. The V end lost 8 bases, the J end lost 9 bases, and 27 bases lay between the germline ends. The CDR3 totals 16 residues.

The sequencing sample was made of blood. This receptor was taken from a woman between 25 and 40 years old with Graves' ophthalmopathy. The chain recombines TRBV5-6 with TRBJ2-1; the D gene is possibly TRBD2 (6 bases). CDR3 sequence reads: CASSIRLDPREGEQFF. The DNA of the CDR3 is TGTGCCAGTAGTATAAGACTAGACCCAAGAGAGGGTGAGCAGTTCTTC.